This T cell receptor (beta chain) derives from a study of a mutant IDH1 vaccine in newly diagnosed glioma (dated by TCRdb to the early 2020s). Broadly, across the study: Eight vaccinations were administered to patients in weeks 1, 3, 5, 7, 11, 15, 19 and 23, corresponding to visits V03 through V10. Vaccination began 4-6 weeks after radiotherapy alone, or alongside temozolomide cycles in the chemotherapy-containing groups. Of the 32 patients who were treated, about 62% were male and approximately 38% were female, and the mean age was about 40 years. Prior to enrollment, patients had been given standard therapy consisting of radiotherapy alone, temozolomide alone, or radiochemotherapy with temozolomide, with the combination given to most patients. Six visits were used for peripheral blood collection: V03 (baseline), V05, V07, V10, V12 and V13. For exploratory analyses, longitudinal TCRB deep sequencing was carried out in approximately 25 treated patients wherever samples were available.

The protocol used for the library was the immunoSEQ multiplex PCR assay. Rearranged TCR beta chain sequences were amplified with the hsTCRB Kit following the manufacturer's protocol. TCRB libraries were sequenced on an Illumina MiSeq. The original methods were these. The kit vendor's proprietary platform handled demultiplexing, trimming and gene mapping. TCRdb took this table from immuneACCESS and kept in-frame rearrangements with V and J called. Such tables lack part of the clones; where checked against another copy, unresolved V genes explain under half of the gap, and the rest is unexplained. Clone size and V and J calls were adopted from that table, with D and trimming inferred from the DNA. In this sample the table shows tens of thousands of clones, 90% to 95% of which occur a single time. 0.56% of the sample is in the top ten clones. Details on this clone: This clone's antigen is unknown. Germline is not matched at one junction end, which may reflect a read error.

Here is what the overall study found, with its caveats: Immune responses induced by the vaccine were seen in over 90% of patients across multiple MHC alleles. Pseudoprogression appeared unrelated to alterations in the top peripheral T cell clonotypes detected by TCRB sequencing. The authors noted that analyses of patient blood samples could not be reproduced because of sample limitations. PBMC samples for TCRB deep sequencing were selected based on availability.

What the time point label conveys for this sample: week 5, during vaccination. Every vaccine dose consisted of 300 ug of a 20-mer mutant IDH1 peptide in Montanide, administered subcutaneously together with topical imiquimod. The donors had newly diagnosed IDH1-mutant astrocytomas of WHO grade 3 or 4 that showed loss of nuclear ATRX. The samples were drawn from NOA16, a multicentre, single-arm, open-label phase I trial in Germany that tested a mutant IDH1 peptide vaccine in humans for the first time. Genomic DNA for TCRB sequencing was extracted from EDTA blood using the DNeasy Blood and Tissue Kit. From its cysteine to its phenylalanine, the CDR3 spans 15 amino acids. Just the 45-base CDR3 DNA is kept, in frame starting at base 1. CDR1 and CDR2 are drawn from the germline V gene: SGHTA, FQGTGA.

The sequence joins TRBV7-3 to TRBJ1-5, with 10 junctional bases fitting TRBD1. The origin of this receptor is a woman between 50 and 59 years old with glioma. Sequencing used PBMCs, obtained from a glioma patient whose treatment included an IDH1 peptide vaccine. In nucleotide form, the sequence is TGTGCCAGCAGCCTAACCGGGACAGGGGATCAGCCCCAGCATTTT. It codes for CASSLTGTGDQPQHF.